This T cell receptor (beta chain) was observed in a study of early T cells in non-severe SARS-CoV-2 infection (dated by TCRdb to the early 2020s). Regarding the complete study: Bulk RNA from unsorted whole blood was used for TCR sequencing, so alpha and beta chains could not be paired.

Sequences SGDLS (CDR1) and YYNGEE (CDR2) are obtained from the germline V gene. V lost 3 bases and J lost 8 bases; the stretch between them is 15 bases long. CDR3 length: 14 amino acids, cysteine to phenylalanine. Only CDR3 DNA is held: 42 bases, read in frame from base 1. The research as a whole found: VDJdb matching was skewed toward anti-spike CD8 responses and likely underestimated virus-specific expansions, missing private and CD4 specificities.

This clonotype was counted at least ten times. Its antigen is unknown. No base-level quality is on record; no much larger clone is a single base apart. Library preparation was by 5' RACE. The sequencer listed for this sample is NextSeq 500. To correct for sequencing error and PCR bias, the TCR library protocol tagged individual cDNA molecules with unique molecular identifiers. Sequencing covered both TCR alpha and beta chains, and within each sample the abundances of alpha and beta sequences were tightly co-correlated. In the original analysis: Decombinator V4 was used to annotate TCR sequences for V gene, J gene and CDR3. Expanded TCRs were defined as changing significantly between any two time points under a Poisson model with p below 0.0001. Abundances of TCRs were expressed as counts per million after normalisation to the total number of TCRs sequenced in each sample. MAIT TCRs were defined by TRAV1-2 paired with TRAJ12, TRAJ20 or TRAJ33, and iNKT TCRs by TRAV10 paired with TRAJ18. VDJdb, accessed 1 November 2021, was searched for CMV, EBV and SARS-CoV-2 annotated TCRs, with TCRs annotated for multiple antigens excluded. Using fastp trimming at Q25 and MiXCR clonotype assembly, TCRdb reanalyzed the public sequencing data and kept in-frame beta chains. Every distinct CDR3 protein forms one entry, paired with its most common genes and DNA. TCRdb, not the original authors, processed these V and J calls. The sample has about 69,000 distinct CDR3 sequences on record, over 3.5% of them singletons. The ten largest make up roughly 3.7% of the sample.

This was a case-control study nested in a cohort of healthcare workers in London, UK, who had nasopharyngeal swab PCR tests and blood samples taken every week. Healthcare workers were recruited between 23 and 31 March 2020, during the week of the UK lockdown, and were followed weekly for up to about 16 weeks. The sequence derives from an adult who was a healthcare worker with PCR-confirmed SARS-CoV-2 infection or an uninfected control (not recorded which). The donor label of this sample is uncertain. The sequence links TRBV9 to TRBJ2-1; the D gene assignment is ambiguous. Sequences were derived from whole blood, sampled at baseline. This receptor carries the CDR3 CASSGTQAADEQFF. The nucleotide sequence reads as follows: TGTGCCAGCAGCGGCACGCAGGCGGCGGATGAGCAGTTCTTC.